The clone carrying this T cell receptor (beta chain) has a count of ten or more. The read ends 3 residues shy of where the CDR3 ends; the end is completed using the germline J gene. Per the germline V gene, CDR1 is SGHTA and CDR2 is FQGNSA. The CDR3 is 12 residues long. Trimming shortened V by 7 bases and J by 7 bases, and 13 bases separated the two germline ends. This sample is part of a study of T cell clonality in common variable immunodeficiency. The method was immunoSEQ multiplex PCR; TCRdb's version includes in-frame clones alone and lacks a portion of them. Recorded here are 40,000 to 55,000 clones, with no singletons, and the ten leading clones hold less than 6.5%.

Sequencing input: peripheral blood mononuclear cells. The sequence came from a person between 18 and 75 years old in good health. V and J are TRBV7-2 and TRBJ1-2; D uncertain. CDR3 DNA, as far as it was read: TGTGCCAGCACCCTTCGGGTGGGTGGC. This gives the protein CASTLRVGG. The whole CDR3 sequence reads CASTLRVGGYTF.